The 2 T cell receptor beta chains below were found in one sample sequenced in a study of control samples from healthy donors and cancer patients. Sequencing was performed with immunoSEQ multiplex PCR; in TCRdb, only in-frame clones are kept and a portion is missing. Here the sample table reports about 200,000 clones. The sequencing input was blood. All receptors derive from a woman in her 30s in good health.

The rearrangement uses TRBV27 and TRBJ2-1; TRBD1 might be the D (5 bases). Trimming shortened V by 5 bases and J by 4 bases, and 15 bases separated the two germline ends. Germline CDR1 and CDR2: MNHEY and SMNVEV (reference sequence). CDR3 length equals 15 residues. The CDR3: CASSLSQGVYNEQFF. The CDR3 nucleotides read TGTGCCAGCAGTCTCAGCCAAGGGGTTTACAATGAGCAGTTCTTC.

This chain links TRBV4-2 with TRBJ1-2, with D tentatively TRBD1 (6 bases). This CDR3 is built from 15 residues. V was cut by 0 bases and J by 2 bases, with 10 bases left in between. Germline CDR1 and CDR2: LGHNA and YNFKEQ. The CDR3 loop is CASSQERGGNYGYTF. The CDR3 region has the DNA TGTGCCAGCAGCCAAGAAAGGGGGGGGAACTATGGCTACACCTTC.